Sequencing of this TCR beta chain was carried out in a study of graft-versus-host responses after intestinal transplantation. Study background: Each of the recipients got a multivisceral, liver-intestinal, or isolated intestinal transplant. Uniformly, recipients were administered anti-thymocyte globulin induction with subsequent tacrolimus and steroids for two to three years. The study, taken as a whole, reports: GvH clones were found in recipient marrow; some appeared first in ileum or blood. High graft-versus-host to host-versus-graft clonal ratios were found in allografts of patients who had graft-donor T cell macrochimerism.

The V gene's germline CDR1 is SGDLS and CDR2 YYNGEE. V was pared by 0 bases and J by 6 bases, with 12 bases between. The CDR3 has 15 amino acids. As regards this clone: Its antigen is undetermined.

Repertoires were generated with immunoSEQ multiplex PCR, while TCRdb's copy carries only in-frame clones and drops some. The repertoire holds 100,000 or so clones, around nine tenths seen once, with 0.15% to 0.2% in the top ten. Sequenced here: unstimulated CD4+ T cells sorted from spleen or lymph node cells, sampled before intestinal transplant. The sequence derives from a human donor who received an intestinal transplant. This chain links TRBV9 with TRBJ2-2, with TRBD2 as a possible D gene (5 bases). The CDR3 nucleotides read TGTGCCAGCAGCGTAGCGGGATCGCGTGCCGGGGAGCTGTTTTTT. Its translation: CASSVAGSRAGELFF.